The present entry profiles one T cell receptor beta chain with its context. Germline CDR1 is KGHDR and CDR2 is SFDVKD. CDR3 length equals 15 residues. The V segment lost 4 bases and the J segment 6 bases; nucleotides outside the gene matches: 10. The data derive from a study of blood T cell repertoires in COVID-19. In the study's own analysis: Scientists estimated how many nucleated cells there were by amplifying reference gene primers. Repertoires were generated with immunoSEQ multiplex PCR, while TCRdb's copy carries only in-frame clones and drops some. That table supplies the V and J calls and clone size; D and trimming were determined from the DNA. The table lists 180,000 or so clones, roughly 88% of them singletons.

This clonotype originated in a woman aged 55-75 years who had recovered from COVID-19. The sequenced sample consisted of PBMCs or T cells enriched from blood (not recorded which). J is TRBJ1-2 and V is TRBV24-1; 7 bases are shared with TRBD1. This chain's CDR3 is CATSDPYSDRDGYTF. DNA of the CDR3: TGTGCCACCAGTGACCCGTACTCAGACAGGGATGGCTACACCTTC.